This T cell receptor (beta chain) was recovered during a study of blood T cell repertoires in COVID-19. Study in general: Specimens from acute and convalescent COVID-19 originated in the United States, Italy and Spain. In each case, the material was cDNA or gDNA derived from T cells, B-cell-depleted T cells, or PBMCs.

V was trimmed by 3 bases and J by 10 bases, leaving 20 bases between them. The CDR3 sequence is 15 residues long. Germline V gives CDR1 MGHRA, CDR2 YSYEKL. Sequencing was performed with immunoSEQ multiplex PCR; in TCRdb, only in-frame clones are kept and a portion is missing. The table records some 120,000 clones, 80% to 90% of them present only once. The origin of this receptor is a woman aged 60 to 75 with acute or convalescent COVID-19. The rearrangement uses TRBV4-1 and TRBJ2-3; maybe TRBD1 (6 bases). The specimen sequenced was peripheral blood. CDR3 loop: CASSQILTGLVAQYF. The DNA for the CDR3 is TGCGCCAGCAGCCAGATCTTAACAGGGCTGGTGGCGCAGTATTTT.